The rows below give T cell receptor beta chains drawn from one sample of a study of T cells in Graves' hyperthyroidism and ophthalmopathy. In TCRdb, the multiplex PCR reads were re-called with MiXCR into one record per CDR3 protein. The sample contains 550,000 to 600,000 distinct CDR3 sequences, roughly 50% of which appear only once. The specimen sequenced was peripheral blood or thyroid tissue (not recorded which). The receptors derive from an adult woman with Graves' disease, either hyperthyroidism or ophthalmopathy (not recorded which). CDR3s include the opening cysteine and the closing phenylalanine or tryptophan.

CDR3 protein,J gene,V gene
CSARSPNSYEQYF,TRBJ2-7,TRBV20-1
CASSQVDGGNEKLFF,TRBJ1-4,TRBV4-1
CASNPGQGGTQYF,TRBJ2-5,TRBV7-6
CASSYSLFIDTQYF,TRBJ2-3,TRBV6-5
CASSLPQGREAFF,TRBJ1-1,TRBV7-2
CASSLSVASGTGELFF,TRBJ2-2,TRBV7-9
CAISGTSEAFF,TRBJ1-1,TRBV10-3
CAAGPEVKEKLFF,TRBJ1-4,TRBV10-3
CASSQAILGGVEAFF,TRBJ1-1,TRBV14
CSARRAYRTDTQYF,TRBJ2-3,TRBV20-1
CAISARTDLGSPLHF,TRBJ1-6,TRBV10-3
CATKATIQGEQHGF,TRBJ2-7,TRBV28
CASSPDGYNSPLHF,TRBJ1-6,TRBV7-9
CASSFLVTYEQYF,TRBJ2-7,TRBV7-8
CASKLVRNSNQPQHF,TRBJ1-5,TRBV7-8
CSARAGNTGELFF,TRBJ2-2,TRBV20-1
CASSSGGIGNTIYF,TRBJ1-3,TRBV5-8
CASSRNRGPDTIYF,TRBJ1-3,TRBV7-8
CASSPDGGADTEAFF,TRBJ1-1,TRBV7-9
CASSFDRGWSDTQYF,TRBJ2-3,TRBV7-2
CASSPKSYEQYF,TRBJ2-7,TRBV6-6
CASSPVAGGDTEAFF,TRBJ1-1,TRBV7-3
CASSEGRRSYNSPLHF,TRBJ1-6,TRBV2
CSAPDRGRFATNEKLFF,TRBJ1-4,TRBV20-1
CASSQQGTVSYGYTF,TRBJ1-2,TRBV4-1
CSVSTGAGEKLFF,TRBJ1-4,TRBV29-1
CAISEEGTDNYGYTF,TRBJ1-2,TRBV10-3
CSARPGGGGYTF,TRBJ1-2,TRBV20-1